This TCR beta chain was identified during a study of identical twins. Notes on the study in general: Fewer insertions characterized abundant cord blood beta clonotypes, whereas memory repertoires showed none. Shared out-of-frame alpha sequences (those common to twins) showed excess low generation probability.

TCRdb called the 5' RACE reads again in MiXCR, with one record for every CDR3 protein. The table records about 700,000 distinct CDR3 sequences, approximately 6.1% of them present only once. This clonotype was seen at least ten times. What it binds is not known. Germline CDR1 LNHNV, CDR2 YYDKDF (reference sequence). The J segment lost 4 bases and the V segment lost 2 bases, leaving 6 bases of the junction unmatched. The CDR3 covers 17 residues. Sequenced: naive T cells sorted from blood. This clonotype was obtained from a young man in good health. The chain employs TRBV15 and TRBJ2-3, with 13 bases matching TRBD2. CDR3 DNA: TGTGCCACCAGCAGACCCTCAGGACTAGCGGGAGCAGATACGCAGTATTTT. It translates to CATSRPSGLAGADTQYF.